These 3 T cell receptor beta chains share one sample of origin, sequenced in a study of beta chain features in type 1 diabetes (dated by TCRdb to the late 2010s). Libraries were constructed by the immunoSEQ multiplex PCR assay. The entire amount of isolated RNA was reverse transcribed using the High Capacity cDNA Reverse Transcription Kit, so the sequenced TCRB transcripts were expressed ones. TCRdb holds this immuneACCESS table with in-frame rearrangements only. Some clones are missing; in checked studies, unresolved V genes explain under half, and the rest has no known cause. Present in this sample are 310,000 or so clones, around 8.5% of which were seen just once. 0.9% to 1.1% of the sample lies in the top ten. Here is what the overall study found, with its caveats: In all four CD4+ subsets, TCRB CDR3 length was moderately but significantly shorter in type 1 diabetes patients.

The antigens of these receptors remain unknown. The source material was central memory CD4+ T cells from blood. These receptors originate from a man aged 30-40 years with type 1 diabetes.

This clone was found a few times. The rearrangement joins TRBV6-6 to TRBJ1-2, with 7 positions matching TRBD1. Germline V gene lookup returns CDR1 MNHNY and CDR2 SVGAGI (reference sequence). There are 14 residues in the CDR3. The junction had 8 bases not matched to a gene; V was cut back by 7 bases and J by 3 bases. Written as DNA, the CDR3 is TGTGCCAGCACCGTAAGGACAGGAGACTATGGCTACACCTTC. It specifies CASTVRTGDYGYTF.

This clone was counted only a few times. The chain has TRBV28 and TRBJ2-2; no definite D call. V was clipped by 2 bases and J by 6 bases, with 4 bases between them. The CDR3 length is 12 residues. Germline CDR1 MDHEN, CDR2 SYDVKM. The CDR3, as DNA: TGTGCCAGCAGTTTACACGCCGGGGAGCTGTTTTTT. Its protein is CASSLHAGELFF.

This clone has a count of ten or more. Other DNA sequences in this sample translate to the same CDR3. The chain combines TRBV7-9 with TRBJ2-7; 9 positions agree with TRBD1. V trimming: 3 bases; J trimming: 3 bases; junction bases outside the gene matches: 3. The CDR3 extends over 14 amino acids. Germline CDR1 reads SEHNR; CDR2 reads FQNEAQ (reference sequence). The CDR3 loop is CASSLGQGGYEQYF. The CDR3 nucleotides are TGTGCCAGCAGCTTGGGACAGGGCGGCTACGAGCAGTACTTC.